Below, one T cell receptor beta chain is given with its context. Its antigen remains unidentified. No clone much larger than this one lies a single base away; base qualities are absent. The collaborating institutions used their own protocols to collect whole blood in K2EDTA tubes. Collaborator samples were shipped for TCRbeta analysis as frozen whole blood, isolated PBMCs, or DNA extracted from either sample type. This sample is drawn from a study of blood T cell repertoires in COVID-19 (TCRdb year 2020). At the level of the whole study: Samples from collaborators originated in the United States, Italy and Spain and spanned both the acute and convalescent phases of COVID-19. HLA class I and class II types, where available, came from metadata supplied by the sample provider rather than from assay-based typing. Nearly every sample came with metadata listing a de-identified subject ID, COVID-19 status, age in years and sex. The samples were drawn from the first 160 participants of the ongoing ImmuneRACE study and from roughly 1,300 subjects provided by 6 global collaborators. The prospective study material was composed of cDNA or gDNA derived from T cells, B-cell-depleted T cells, or PBMCs. The repertoires were made available in a free public database intended to serve as a resource for research on the immune response to SARS-CoV-2. Deeply sampled blood TCRbeta repertoires from subjects exposed to, actively infected with, or recovered from COVID-19 were included in the dataset.

What the study reported, not specific to this receptor: The amount of clinical and demographic metadata varied by source and participant and was provided uncurated.

TCRbeta CDR3 regions were amplified from genomic DNA by means of the immunoSEQ Assay, a bias-controlled multiplex PCR. The authors' pipeline ran thus. Within the assay, amplification of reference gene primers was used to estimate how many nucleated cells each sample contained. To quantify the absolute abundance of each unique TCRbeta CDR3 rearrangement, sequence reads were collapsed and filtered. Productive Simpson clonality was computed per sample as the square root of Simpson's diversity index over productive rearrangements. This immuneACCESS table, as held by TCRdb, lists in-frame sequences with V and J called but not all clones. Of the missing ones, under half trace to an unresolved V gene in checked studies; the others have no known cause. D and trimming were read from the DNA, whereas the V and J calls and clone size are those reported in that table. The sample table contains over 15,000 clones; only one count was recorded for roughly nine tenths of them. The biggest ten clones account for less than 25% of the sample.

Sequences were obtained from peripheral blood. The TCR was taken from a man between 60 and 75 years old with acute or convalescent COVID-19.

The DNA reads as follows: TGTGCCAGCAGTGGGTCTCCGGGACAGGCCGCGATCTACGAGCAGTACTTC. The encoded protein is CASSGSPGQAAIYEQYF. This receptor chain uses TRBV25-1 and TRBJ2-7; 8 central nucleotides agree with TRBD1. The CDR3 measures 17 amino acids from cysteine to phenylalanine. CDR3 DNA only is kept here, 51 bases in frame from base 1. V trim: 4 bases; J trim: 3 bases; unmatched bases: 14. CDR1 and CDR2 were assigned from the germline V gene as MGHDK and SYGVNS.